This entry lists 26 T cell receptor beta chains sequenced from one sample in a study of cytomegalovirus exposure and HLA in healthy donors. PCR was performed using 60 Vbeta and 13 Jbeta primers. The protocol was immunoSEQ multiplex PCR, while the TCRdb copy is restricted to in-frame clones and leaves out a portion. The sample yields about 69,000 clones, 65% to 75% seen once. Sequenced input: PBMCs. These receptors came from a woman aged 55-70 years in good health and CMV-seropositive.

This chain connects TRBV13 to TRBJ2-2; 8 bases match TRBD2. After removal of 7 bases from V and 5 bases from J, the junction contained 12 bases not matched to a gene. Germline V gives CDR1 PRHDT, CDR2 FYEKMQ (reference sequence). The CDR3 contains 16 residues. CDR3 nucleotides: TGTGCCAGCACCGTTAGAGTAGCGGGGAGGACCGGGGAGCTGTTTTTT. Protein: CASTVRVAGRTGELFF.

This chain joins TRBV5-4 and TRBJ1-3; D not resolved. Between the trimmed V and J ends, which lost 0 bases and 0 bases, there was a span of 4 bases. The CDR3 contains 14 residues. Germline V gene data show CDR1 as SGHNT and CDR2 as YYREEE (reference sequence). The CDR3 is CASSLEPSGNTIYF. As DNA, the CDR3 is TGTGCCAGCAGCTTGGAGCCCTCTGGAAACACCATATATTTT.

The V call is TRBV6-1, the J call TRBJ2-7; 7 bases fit TRBD1. The J segment lost 3 bases and the V segment lost 5 bases, leaving 4 bases of the junction unmatched. The length of the CDR3 is 13 residues. Germline loops: CDR1 MNHNS, CDR2 SASEGT. CDR3 nucleotides: TGTGCCAGCAGTATTCGACAGGGCTACGAGCAGTACTTC. Its protein product is CASSIRQGYEQYF.

The V and J genes are TRBV7-2 and TRBJ2-7, with TRBD2 identical over 8 bases. Germline CDR1 SGHTA, CDR2 FQGNSA. J was trimmed by 4 bases and V by 6 bases; bases with no gene match: 11. CDR3 length equals 15 residues. The CDR3 region is CASRSLGGDLYEQYF. For the CDR3, the DNA is TGTGCCAGCAGGTCCCTCGGGGGGGACCTTTACGAGCAGTACTTC.

This clone was observed a handful of times. The chain employs TRBV11-2 and TRBJ1-2, with TRBD1 as a possible D gene (6 bases). The V gene lost 1 base and the J gene lost 8 bases, with 14 bases spanning the gap. The CDR3 is 14 residues long. Per the germline V gene, CDR1 is SGHAT and CDR2 is FQNNGV. The DNA for the CDR3 is TGTGCCAGCAGCTTAGGGTTTCAGGACAGAGGCTACACCTTC. Residues: CASSLGFQDRGYTF.

This clone was observed a few times. The chain has TRBV5-1 and TRBJ2-3; TRBD1 matches at 10 bases. Germline V gene lookup returns CDR1 SGHRS and CDR2 YFSETQ. The V and J ends lost 4 bases and 3 bases, in that order; junction bases with no gene match: 8. The CDR3 runs 16 residues. The chain's CDR3 is CASSQTGGVRTDTQYF. The CDR3 DNA reads TGCGCCAGCAGCCAGACAGGGGGCGTAAGGACAGATACGCAGTATTTT.

This clone turned up a few times. This sequence joins TRBV7-9 and TRBJ2-7; TRBD1 might be the D (5 bases). Germline CDR1 SEHNR, CDR2 FQNEAQ (reference sequence). Trimming pared 7 bases from V and 5 bases from J, leaving 21 bases between. The CDR3 spans 15 residues. The CDR3 DNA reads TGTGCCAGCACCCCCCTAGGCCAGGGCAACCACGAGCAGTACGTC. Translated: CASTPLGQGNHEQYV.

J is TRBJ2-2 and V is TRBV6-5; D gene unclear. Germline V lookup: CDR1 MNHEY, CDR2 SVGAGI. The CDR3 runs 15 residues. V was clipped by 2 bases and J by 1 base, with 8 bases between them. Here the CDR3 DNA reads TGTGCCAGCAGTTACGAGCCAAGGAACACCGGGGAGCTGTTTTTT. Translation: CASSYEPRNTGELFF.

The rearrangement joins TRBV19 to TRBJ1-1, with TRBD1 matching 7 bases. The V and J ends lost 8 bases and 3 bases, in that order; junction bases with no gene match: 6. The CDR3 extends over 13 amino acids. Per the germline V gene, CDR1 is LNHDA and CDR2 is SQIVND (reference sequence). The CDR3 coding sequence is TGTGCCAGTGCTATCGACAGGGACACTGAAGCTTTCTTT. Its protein is CASAIDRDTEAFF.

This chain uses TRBV28 with TRBJ1-1; tentative D call: TRBD1 (5 bases). Germline V gene data show CDR1 as MDHEN and CDR2 as SYDVKM. V was clipped by 6 bases and J by 6 bases, with 17 bases between them. CDR3 length equals 14 residues. The CDR3 sequence is CASRADTFASEAFF. DNA of the CDR3: TGTGCCAGCAGGGCGGACACGTTCGCCTCTGAAGCTTTCTTT. Looking up the rest from reference TRBV28 and TRBJ1-1 gives the full variable domain: DVKVTQSSRYLVKRTGEKVFLECVQDMDHENMFWYRQDPGLGLRLIYFSYDVKMKEKGDIPEGYSVSREKKERFSLILESASTNQTSMYLCASRADTFASEAFFGQGTRLTVV.

The chain links TRBV27 to TRBJ1-6; 8 bases agree with TRBD1. The CDR3 is 15 residues long. Germline lookup yields CDR1 MNHEY and CDR2 SMNVEV (reference sequence). The V gene end was trimmed by 2 bases and the J gene end by 9 bases; junction bases not matched to a gene: 6. The CDR3 here is CASSLQGQVSSPLHF. CDR3 DNA: TGTGCCAGCAGTTTACAGGGACAGGTTTCTTCACCCCTCCACTTT.

This clone came up a few times. This CDR3 is CASSVIGTRSNQPQHF. In DNA form, the CDR3 reads TGTGCCAGCAGTGTTATTGGGACTAGGAGCAATCAGCCCCAGCATTTT. The chain recombines TRBV2 with TRBJ1-5; a possible D gene is TRBD1 (5 bases). The V gene's germline CDR1 is SNHLY and CDR2 FYNNEI. This CDR3 region has 16 residues. V lost 4 bases, J lost 1 base, and 14 bases lay in between. The full variable domain, rest sourced from reference TRBV2 and TRBJ1-5, is EPEVTQTPSHQVTQMGQEVILRCVPISNHLYFYWYRQILGQKVEFLVSFYNNEISEKSEIFDDQFSVERPDGSNFTLKIRSTKLEDSAMYFCASSVIGTRSNQPQHFGDGTRLSIL.

The rearrangement links TRBV6-6 to TRBJ1-2; a possible D gene is TRBD1 (5 bases). This CDR3 region has 15 residues. Germline V gives CDR1 MNHNY, CDR2 SVGAGI (reference sequence). Trimming took off 0 bases at V and 3 bases at J, with 11 bases between the two ends. CDR3 amino acids: CASSYSQRGDYGYTF. In DNA form, the CDR3 reads TGTGCCAGCAGTTACTCGCAAAGGGGTGACTATGGCTACACCTTC.

This clone has only one observation. The V gene is TRBV5-1, the J gene TRBJ2-7, with 7 bases matching TRBD2. Per the germline V gene, CDR1 is SGHRS and CDR2 is YFSETQ. The CDR3 is 16 residues long. V trimming: 4 bases; J trimming: 5 bases; junction bases outside the gene matches: 15. CDR3 DNA sequence: TGCGCCAGCAGCCCCGATTGGGCAGGGAGGGCGGACGAGCAGTACTTC. Translated, it gives CASSPDWAGRADEQYF.

This sequence joins TRBV5-1 and TRBJ2-5; 9 nucleotides align to TRBD1. CDR3 length: 16 amino acids. With 0 bases clipped from V and 4 bases from J, the junction kept 7 bases outside the gene matches. Germline CDR1 reads SGHRS; CDR2 reads YFSETQ. CDR3 coding DNA: TGCGCCAGCAGCTTGGGAACAGGGGGCGGATTAGAGACCCAGTACTTC. This sequence encodes CASSLGTGGGLETQYF.

The gene calls are TRBV19 and TRBJ2-7, with TRBD2 as a possible D gene (5 bases). V lost 5 bases and J 7 bases, leaving 12 bases between the germline ends. The CDR3 totals 12 residues. In germline, CDR1 is LNHDA, CDR2 SQIVND (reference sequence). CDR3 coding DNA: TGTGCCAGTAGTCACAGCGGCTGGGAGCAGTACTTC. Translation gives CASSHSGWEQYF.

The chain uses TRBV19 and TRBJ1-5, with TRBD1 matching over 8 bases. Germline V gene sequence: CDR1 LNHDA, CDR2 SQIVND (reference sequence). The CDR3 covers 15 residues. V lost 4 bases and J lost 3; bases outside the gene matches: 5. The CDR3, as DNA: TGTGCCAGTAGTACCGACAGGGGCGACAATCAGCCCCAGCATTTT. Amino acids: CASSTDRGDNQPQHF.

J is TRBJ1-6 and V is TRBV7-3; D is ambiguous. Germline V gives CDR1 SGHTA, CDR2 FQGTGA. The V end was cut by 1 base, the J end by 7 bases, with 11 bases between. There are 15 residues in the CDR3. Here the CDR3 DNA reads TGTGCCAGCAGCTTAATTGCGACGGGAAATTCACCCCTCCACTTT. This gives the protein CASSLIATGNSPLHF.

J is TRBJ1-4 and V is TRBV5-1; 7 bases line up with TRBD1. Trimming took 2 bases from V and 7 from J; bases not matched to a gene: 8. CDR3 length equals 15 residues. CDR1 and CDR2 (germline): SGHRS, YFSETQ. The CDR3 DNA reads TGCGCCAGCAGCTTACAGGGGCACTATTCTGAAAAACTGTTTTTT. Its translation: CASSLQGHYSEKLFF.

This clone was picked up a small number of times. The chain couples TRBV5-1 to TRBJ1-1; D not resolved. The CDR3 is made up of 12 amino acids. Trimming took 1 base from V and 5 from J, leaving 6 bases between them. In germline, CDR1 is SGHRS, CDR2 YFSETQ. CDR3 sequence reads: CASSLPGTEAFF. The CDR3 nucleotides read TGCGCCAGCAGCTTGCCCGGGACTGAAGCTTTCTTT.

The V call is TRBV9, the J call TRBJ2-3; D is undetermined. V was pared by 0 bases and J by 4 bases, with 3 bases between. The CDR3 totals 12 residues. Germline assignment: CDR1 SGDLS and CDR2 YYNGEE. This CDR3 reads CASSVVSDTQYF. As DNA, the CDR3 is TGTGCCAGCAGCGTAGTATCAGATACGCAGTATTTT.

The chain has TRBV4-2 and TRBJ2-7; a weak D match, TRBD1 (6 bases). Germline CDR1 is LGHNA and CDR2 is YNFKEQ. The CDR3 totals 15 residues. Trimming removed 3 bases from V and 4 bases from J, with 16 bases in between. The CDR3 is CASSQDNGQSYEQYF. The DNA of the CDR3 is TGTGCCAGCAGCCAGGACAATGGACAGAGTTACGAGCAGTACTTC.

This chain uses TRBV11-2 with TRBJ1-2, with TRBD1 matching over 8 bases. The V gene's germline CDR1 is SGHAT and CDR2 FQNNGV. J lost 6 bases, V lost 2 bases, and 2 bases had no gene match. This CDR3 is 13 amino acids long. CDR3 region: CASSLTGGNGYTF. In DNA, the CDR3 is TGTGCCAGCAGCTTAACAGGGGGTAATGGCTACACCTTC.

The V gene is TRBV18, the J gene TRBJ1-1; TRBD1 might be the D (5 bases). V was shortened by 8 bases and J by 5 bases, with 15 bases between the two germline ends. Germline V CDR1 and CDR2: KGHSH, LQKENI. The CDR3 has 13 amino acids. This CDR3 reads CASLRREGTEAFF. The CDR3 region has the DNA TGTGCCAGCCTCCGAAGGGAGGGGACTGAAGCTTTCTTT.

The V gene is TRBV5-1, the J gene TRBJ2-5; 10 nucleotides align to TRBD1. CDR3 length equals 15 residues. V shed 0 bases, J shed 4 bases, and the junction held 3 bases outside the gene matches. CDR1 and CDR2 (germline): SGHRS, YFSETQ. CDR3 sequence (DNA): TGCGCCAGCAGCTTGGGACAGGGGGCCCCAGAGACCCAGTACTTC. It codes for CASSLGQGAPETQYF.

The chain combines TRBV5-4 with TRBJ2-7, with 8 positions matching TRBD1. The J segment lost 5 bases and the V segment lost 4 bases, leaving 5 bases of the junction unmatched. This CDR3 spans 13 amino acids. CDR1 is SGHNT, CDR2 YYREEE, per germline (reference sequence). CDR3 protein: CASSLQGGHEQYF. CDR3 nucleotide sequence: TGTGCCAGCAGCCTACAGGGGGGCCACGAGCAGTACTTC.